The subject of this entry is one TCR beta chain. Its antigen has not been determined. No base quality values were provided; no much bigger clone lies one nucleotide off. This specimen belongs to a study of beta chain features in type 1 diabetes (dated by TCRdb to between 2018 and 2020). Looking at the study overall: Patients and healthy donors did not differ in mean age, gender distribution, total cell number or subset yield. Across all samples, about 110 million sorted cells were examined, and cell number per subset correlated strongly with RNA yield. In the study, recently diagnosed type 1 diabetes patients and matched healthy donors were compared on the TCRB repertoires of their sorted circulating CD4+ T cell subsets. Regulatory and stem cell-like memory subsets were isolated from only 8 patients and about 8 healthy donors, whereas naive and central memory subsets came from all 30 or so donors. The research as a whole found: Only small numbers of individuals were included in the HLA sub-analyses, which left unresolved whether HLA type had any influence on TCRB rearrangement. Patients with type 1 diabetes made fewer insertions and deleted more nucleotides at VDJ recombination sites, implying thymic rearrangement abnormalities. Naive, central memory and regulatory TCRB repertoires appeared to be more alike among patients than among healthy donors. Sequencing cDNA rather than genomic DNA could over-represent highly expressing activated cells, although activation and CD3 levels did not differ between groups. PCR may preferentially amplify shorter templates, but because patient and control samples were amplified and corrected together, any resulting skew would affect both groups equally. A moderate but significant shortening of TCRB CDR3 length was observed in type 1 diabetes patients in all four CD4+ subsets.

The entire amount of isolated RNA was reverse transcribed using the High Capacity cDNA Reverse Transcription Kit, so the sequenced TCRB transcripts were expressed ones. Deep immunoSEQ sequencing was applied to naive, central memory and regulatory T cell samples, giving an average of roughly 3.3 million total reads per sample. After sorted cells were lysed in RLT buffer, RNA was extracted with DNase-treated RNeasy Micro or Mini kits, with the choice depending on cell number. To prevent cross-contamination, each cell subset was processed individually, whereas patient and healthy donor samples were processed jointly. Using the immunoSEQ multiplex PCR, TCRB sequences were amplified from cDNA into 87-bp fragments spanning the CDR3 region. Amplicons were sequenced on the Illumina HiSeq platform. Under the source paper's analysis protocol: Synthetic template baselines were used to correct PCR bias computationally, reads within Hamming distance 2 were collapsed together, and singletons that could not be merged were discarded. Reads were aligned against IMGT to assign V, D and J genes, CDR3 length and insertions or deletions at six rearrangement sites. Within each subset, clonotype counts were normalized to the number of sorted cells before true diversity and Gini coefficients were calculated with the tcR R package. Repertoire sharing was quantified using the overlap coefficient calculated on TCRB nucleotide sequences. TCRdb holds this immuneACCESS table with in-frame rearrangements only. Some clones are missing; in checked studies, unresolved V genes explain under half, and the rest has no known cause. V and J calls and clone size are copied from that table; D and trimming were computed from the DNA. The sample includes around 25,000 clones, with 69% observed a single time. The ten largest account for less than 4.5% of the sample.

Trimming accounts for 4 bases at V and 9 bases at J, while the number of junction bases matched to no gene is 10. The germline V gene sets CDR1 to SGHDT and CDR2 to YYEEEE. From its cysteine to its phenylalanine, the CDR3 spans 13 amino acids. The sequence is cut down to CDR3 DNA, 39 bases in frame from base 1. Each donor gave one peripheral blood draw, around 0.12 L on average, collected into heparinised tubes. Naive, central memory, regulatory and stem cell-like memory CD4+ T cells were sorted on a BD FACSAria II using a panel including CD45RO, CCR7, CD25, CD127, CD95 and CD27. A purity above 98% was achieved for all sorted populations. PBMCs were separated immediately by Lymphoprep density gradient centrifugation and were stained directly, without being cultured. So that batch effects would be minimized, each experiment stained and sorted samples in pairs, pairing one healthy donor with one patient.

The receptor comes from a man younger than 35 with type 1 diabetes. In this chain, TRBV5-6 is recombined with TRBJ2-7, and 7 junction bases match TRBD1. The specimen sequenced was Tregs from blood. Reading the label with the study, this specimen's cell subset or site is: regulatory CD4+ T cells. The nucleotide sequence is given as TGTGCCAGCAGCAATTCCTGGACAGGACGGCAGTACTTC. This translates into CASSNSWTGRQYF.